This TCR beta chain was obtained from a study of T-cell memory formation after mild COVID-19. Study-wide findings and caveats: CD8+ contracting clones occupied EMRA, while CD4+ ones occupied mainly CM and EM.

In TCRdb, the 5' RACE reads were re-called with MiXCR into one record per CDR3 protein. The table has 100,000 to 150,000 distinct CDR3 sequences, approximately 5.9% seen once. As for this clonotype: Its cognate antigen is unknown.

V was shortened by 9 bases and J by 6 bases, with 20 bases between the two germline ends. The CDR3 covers 15 residues. J is TRBJ2-2 and V is TRBV12-3 or TRBV12-4; D is ambiguous. The sequenced sample was PBMCs or a T cell subset sorted from them (not recorded which). The source is an adult woman who had mild COVID-19 (a few samples of this study predate the infection). Cell type and time point are not known. The CDR3 region is CASVGLYTPAGELFF. CDR3 sequence (DNA): TGTGCCAGTGTCGGTCTTTACACCCCAGCCGGGGAGCTGTTTTTT.